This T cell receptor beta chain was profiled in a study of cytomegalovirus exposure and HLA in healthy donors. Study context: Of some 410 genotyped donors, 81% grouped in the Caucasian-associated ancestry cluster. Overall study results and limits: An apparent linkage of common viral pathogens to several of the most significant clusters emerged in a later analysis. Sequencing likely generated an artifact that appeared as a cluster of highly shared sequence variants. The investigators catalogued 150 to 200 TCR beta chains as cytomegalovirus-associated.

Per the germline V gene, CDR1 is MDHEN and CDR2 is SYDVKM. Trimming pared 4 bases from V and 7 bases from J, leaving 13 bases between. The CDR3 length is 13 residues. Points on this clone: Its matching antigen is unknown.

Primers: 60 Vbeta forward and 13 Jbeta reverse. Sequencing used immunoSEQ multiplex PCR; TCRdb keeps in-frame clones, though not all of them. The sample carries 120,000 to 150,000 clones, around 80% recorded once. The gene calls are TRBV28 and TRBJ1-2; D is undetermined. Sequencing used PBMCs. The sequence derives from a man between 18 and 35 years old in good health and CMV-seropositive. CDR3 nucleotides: TGTGCCAGCAGTTCGGCCTACGGAGGTGGCTACACCTTC. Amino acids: CASSSAYGGGYTF.